Following are 14 T cell receptor beta chains from one sample sequenced in a study of cytomegalovirus exposure and HLA in healthy donors. The PCR used 60 Vbeta and 13 Jbeta primers. TCRdb's table, derived via immunoSEQ multiplex PCR, lists solely in-frame clones and lacks some. The sample has roughly 60,000 clones; roughly 80% are singletons. The sequenced sample consisted of PBMCs. The origin of the receptors is a woman between 40 and 50 years old in good health and CMV-seropositive.

The chain recombines TRBV7-2 with TRBJ1-2; tentative D call: TRBD1 (5 bases). V was cut by 3 bases and J by 4 bases, with 15 bases left in between. The CDR3 runs 15 residues. Germline CDR1 is SGHTA and CDR2 is FQGNSA. The CDR3 DNA reads TGTGCCAGCAGCTTTAGGGATAGGGGTTTCTATGGCTACACCTTC. Encoded protein: CASSFRDRGFYGYTF.

The rearrangement joins TRBV5-6 to TRBJ2-2; D remains ambiguous. There are 12 residues in the CDR3. Trimming left V 0 bases short and J 7 bases short, with 4 bases between. Germline loops: CDR1 SGHDT, CDR2 YYEEEE. CDR3 nucleotides: TGTGCCAGCAGCTTGGCCGGCGGGGAGCTGTTTTTT. Encoded protein: CASSLAGGELFF.

V is TRBV9 and J is TRBJ2-3; 8 bases fit TRBD2. V shed 4 bases, J shed 2 bases, and the junction held 15 bases outside the gene matches. This CDR3 has 18 amino acids. Germline loops: CDR1 SGDLS, CDR2 YYNGEE. The CDR3 here is CASSSGEAGGDNTDTQYF. CDR3 nucleotide sequence: TGTGCCAGCAGCTCAGGGGAGGCGGGGGGCGATAACACAGATACGCAGTATTTT.

The genes are TRBV15 and TRBJ1-1, with TRBD1 matching over 8 bases. Per germline, CDR1 LNHNV and CDR2 YYDKDF (reference sequence). This CDR3 region has 16 residues. Trimming at V came to 1 base and at J to 9 bases, leaving 13 bases not matched to a gene. The CDR3 region is CATSRGKGQGAAQAFF. CDR3 nucleotides: TGTGCCACCAGCAGAGGAAAGGGCCAGGGGGCAGCTCAAGCTTTCTTT.

The chain combines TRBV6-5 with TRBJ1-2; D not certain. The CDR3 spans 15 residues. Germline CDR1 is MNHEY and CDR2 is SVGAGI. With 0 bases removed from V and 6 bases from J, the gap between germline ends came to 14 bases. The CDR3 is CASSYSWAAINGYTF. The CDR3 DNA is TGTGCCAGCAGTTACTCTTGGGCCGCGATCAATGGCTACACCTTC.

The chain is built from TRBV5-4 and TRBJ2-3, with 7 bases fitting TRBD1. CDR3 size: 14 residues. V was clipped by 5 bases and J by 0 bases; unmatched bases: 3. The germline V gene has CDR1 SGHNT and CDR2 YYREEE (reference sequence). In DNA form, the CDR3 reads TGTGCCAGCAGATTCAGGGGGAGCACAGATACGCAGTATTTT. Translated, it gives CASRFRGSTDTQYF.

This clone was observed a single time. The chain carries TRBV30 and TRBJ2-3; maybe TRBD1 (5 bases). This CDR3 has 15 residues. V lost 7 bases, J lost 6 bases, and 23 bases lay in between. The V gene's germline CDR1 is GTSNPN and CDR2 SVGIG (reference sequence). The CDR3 loop is CASTDSRVVLDTQYF. The CDR3 DNA reads as TGTGCCTCAACTGATTCCAGGGTTGTTTTGGATACGCAGTATTTT.

J is TRBJ1-2 and V is TRBV5-3; TRBD1 might be the D (6 bases). TRBV5-3 is known as an ORF, though its function is uncertain. The CDR3 consists of 14 residues. Trimming left V 0 bases short and J 5 bases short, with 11 bases between. Here the CDR3 DNA reads TGTGCCAGAAGCTTGGTGGGGGCCGGGTATGGCTACACCTTC. Encoded protein: CARSLVGAGYGYTF.

This clone came up once. The rearrangement uses TRBV9 and TRBJ1-2; D perhaps matches TRBD1 (6 bases). The CDR3 sequence is 13 residues long. Germline lookup yields CDR1 SGDLS and CDR2 YYNGEE. V lost 8 bases and J 1 base, leaving 12 bases between the germline ends. CDR3 protein: CASSDRLNYGYTF. The DNA for the CDR3 is TGTGCCAGTTCGGACAGACTTAACTATGGCTACACCTTC.

The V and J genes are TRBV27 and TRBJ2-7; 7 bases map to TRBD1. The ends lost 11 bases at V and 2 bases at J; junction bases unmatched: 9. Germline assignment: CDR1 MNHEY and CDR2 SMNVEV (reference sequence). The CDR3 runs to 13 residues. The CDR3 loop reads CAAQGDRPYEQYF. In DNA, the CDR3 is TGTGCCGCCCAGGGGGACAGACCCTACGAGCAGTACTTC.

The V gene is TRBV5-1, the J gene TRBJ2-3; tentative D call: TRBD2 (6 bases). Looked up from germline, CDR1 is SGHRS and CDR2 is YFSETQ. The CDR3 loop spans 15 amino acids. The V and J ends lost 3 bases and 0 bases respectively, with 11 bases between them. CDR3 protein: CASSSWGTSTDTQYF. DNA for the CDR3: TGCGCCAGCAGCTCTTGGGGGACTAGCACAGATACGCAGTATTTT.

The chain recombines TRBV2 with TRBJ1-2; D gene ambiguous. V dropped 7 bases and J dropped 0 bases, with 15 bases sitting between them. The CDR3 spans 15 residues. Germline CDR1 and CDR2: SNHLY and FYNNEI. CDR3 DNA: TGTGCCAGCACCAAAGAGAAAAGAACTAACTATGGCTACACCTTC. Its protein is CASTKEKRTNYGYTF.

This rearrangement joins TRBV7-9 to TRBJ2-2, with D maybe TRBD1 (7 bases). V lost 2 bases and J lost 6, with 13 bases in between. CDR1 and CDR2 (germline): SEHNR, FQNEAQ (reference sequence). The CDR3 is made up of 15 amino acids. The CDR3 is CASSLPQGRPGELFF. The DNA for the CDR3 is TGTGCCAGCAGCTTACCACAGGGGAGGCCCGGGGAGCTGTTTTTT.

The count of this clone is one. V gene TRBV6-1 combines with J gene TRBJ1-6, with D maybe TRBD1 (6 bases). The CDR3 consists of 15 residues. Germline V gene sequence: CDR1 MNHNS, CDR2 SASEGT. The V end was cut by 4 bases, the J end by 8 bases, with 15 bases between. The CDR3 here is CASSVQQGGDSPLHF. DNA of the CDR3: TGTGCCAGCAGTGTACAACAGGGTGGGGATTCACCCCTCCACTTT.